This T cell receptor (beta chain) was identified in a study of blood T cell repertoires in COVID-19. Some clones are missing from TCRdb's copy, which holds only in-frame ones; the method was immunoSEQ multiplex PCR. The sample consists of tens of thousands of clones, more than 75% of them appearing once. Germline-derived CDR1 and CDR2 are MNHEY and SVGAGI. V lost 7 bases and J 4 bases, leaving 13 bases between the germline ends. The CDR3 runs 14 residues. The sequencing sample was made of peripheral blood. The J gene is TRBJ1-4, the V gene TRBV6-5, with D perhaps TRBD1 (6 bases). The clonotype originates from an elderly man in a cohort sampled during active COVID-19. Written as DNA, the CDR3 is TGTGCCAGCAAAGGACAGCGCCTTAATGAAAAACTGTTTTTT. Amino acid sequence: CASKGQRLNEKLFF.